The text below deals with one TCR beta chain. By its share of the sample, this clonotype is medium-sized (0.01 to 0.1%). No cognate antigen has been identified for it. The record has no base qualities; no much larger clone is one base away. This entry is derived from a study (dated by TCRdb to the mid-2010s). The study in broad terms: Whether tumor-infiltrating Tregs in breast cancer are recruited from blood Tregs or converted in situ from other CD4+ T cell subsets was tested.

Relative to germline, V is 3 bases shorter and J is 3 bases shorter, with 8 bases between their ends. The CDR3 goes from the cysteine to the phenylalanine over 13 residues. The kept DNA is CDR3 alone, 39 bases in frame from the first base. What the authors observed across the whole study: The TCR gene usage of tumor memory CD4+ T cells clustered together with blood and lymph node memory CD4+ cells and with lymph node naive CD4+ cells. The greatest overlap of tumor-infiltrating Treg TCR alpha and beta sequences was observed with tumor naive CD4+ T cells, followed by blood naive CD4+ T cells. The larger-cohort validation was restricted to a single TCR beta V-J rearrangement rather than whole repertoires. Among fewer than 30 patients, 10% to 15% of tumor Treg TRBV12-4/TRBJ1-2 sequences were shared with naive CD4+ cells, versus under 2.1% with blood Tregs or memory cells.

The protocol used for the library was multiplex PCR. Data came from an Ion Torrent PGM. Adaptor-ligated barcode primers were used to amplify TRBV12-4/TRBJ1-2 clonotypes in the roughly 25-patient analysis. TRBV12-4/TRBJ1-2 amplicons from the roughly 20-patient cohort were sequenced on the Ion Personal Genome Machine system. As for the authors' bioinformatics: Sequencing data were pooled across the five patients for each of nine subset-tissue groups and compared by unsupervised clustering of TCR gene usage. Repertoire similarity was calculated with the Morisita-Horn index, weighting shared sequences by their contribution to each repertoire. The public reads were quality trimmed at Q25 with fastp and then assembled into clones with MiXCR by TCRdb, keeping productive beta chains. Identical CDR3 protein sequences are pooled into one entry, listed with their most common genes and DNA. The V and J calls come from TCRdb's annotation, not from the publication. The sample yields roughly 2,400 distinct CDR3 sequences; about 2.3% were counted once. The ten largest clones add up to approximately 11% of the sample.

CD4+CD25+CD127-/low cells were isolated as Tregs. A larger group of fewer than 30 breast cancer patients was studied by sequencing a single TRBV12-4/TRBJ1-2 rearrangement in tumor Tregs and blood Treg, naive and memory CD4+ cells. Tumor tissue, along with lymph nodes from ipsilateral axillary dissection, was perfused with PBS, minced, and then digested using collagenase I and hyaluronidase. Sorted cell populations were confirmed by FACS to exceed 90% purity. The receptor was derived from a female donor with breast cancer. This chain joins TRBV12-3 or TRBV12-4 to TRBJ1-2; too little of a D gene remains to name it. The sample consisted of tumor-infiltrating Tregs sorted from the breast tumor. CDR3 protein: CASSLTSDYGYTF. The sequence in DNA is TGTGCCAGCAGTTTGACATCGGACTATGGCTACACCTTC.